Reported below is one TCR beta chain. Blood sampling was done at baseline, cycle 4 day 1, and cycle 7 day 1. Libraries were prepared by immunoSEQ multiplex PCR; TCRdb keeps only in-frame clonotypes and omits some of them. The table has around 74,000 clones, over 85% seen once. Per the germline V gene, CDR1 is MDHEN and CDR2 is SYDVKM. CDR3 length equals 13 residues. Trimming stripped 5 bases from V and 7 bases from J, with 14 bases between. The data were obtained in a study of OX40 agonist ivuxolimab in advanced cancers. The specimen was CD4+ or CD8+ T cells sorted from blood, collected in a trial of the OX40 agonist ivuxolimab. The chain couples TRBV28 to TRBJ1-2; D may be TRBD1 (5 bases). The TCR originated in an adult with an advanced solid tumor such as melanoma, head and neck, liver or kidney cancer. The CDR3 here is CASSEETGVGYTF. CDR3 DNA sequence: TGTGCCAGCAGTGAAGAAACAGGTGTTGGCTACACCTTC.